The present TCR beta chain was sequenced within a study of OX40 agonist ivuxolimab in advanced cancers. Trimming pared 5 bases from V and 1 base from J, leaving 12 bases between. CDR1 and CDR2 from the germline V gene are LNHDA and SQIVND (reference sequence). The CDR3 runs 15 residues. Overall study results and limits: Expanded peripheral T cells had an undetermined antigen specificity.

Turning to this clone: What it binds is unknown.

Clones were read by immunoSEQ multiplex PCR, and TCRdb kept only the in-frame ones, dropping some. The table has around 150,000 clones, 85% to 95% seen once; the top ten hold around 0.31%. The chain combines TRBV19 with TRBJ1-5, with a possible D match to TRBD1 (5 bases). The sequence came from an adult with an advanced solid tumor such as melanoma, head and neck, liver or kidney cancer. The material was CD4+ or CD8+ T cells sorted from blood, obtained in a trial of the OX40 agonist ivuxolimab. The CDR3 is CASSFSEGSNQPQHF. CDR3 bases: TGTGCCAGTAGTTTCTCTGAGGGGAGCAATCAGCCCCAGCATTTT.